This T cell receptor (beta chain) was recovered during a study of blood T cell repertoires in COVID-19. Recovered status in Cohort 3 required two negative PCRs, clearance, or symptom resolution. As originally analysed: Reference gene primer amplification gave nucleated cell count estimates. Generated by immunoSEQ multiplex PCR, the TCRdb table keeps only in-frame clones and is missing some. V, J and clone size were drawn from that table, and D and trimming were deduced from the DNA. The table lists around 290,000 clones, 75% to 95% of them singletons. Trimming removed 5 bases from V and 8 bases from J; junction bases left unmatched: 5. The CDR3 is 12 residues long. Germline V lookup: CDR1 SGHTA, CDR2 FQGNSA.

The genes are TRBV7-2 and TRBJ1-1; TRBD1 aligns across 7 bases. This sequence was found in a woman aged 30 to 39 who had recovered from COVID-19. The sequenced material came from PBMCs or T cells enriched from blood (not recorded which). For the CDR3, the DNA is TGTGCCAGCAGCGAGGGGGCTTGGGAAGCTTTCTTT. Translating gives CASSEGAWEAFF. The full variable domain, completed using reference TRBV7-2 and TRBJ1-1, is GAGVSQSPSNKVTEKGKDVELRCDPISGHTALYWYRQSLGQGLEFLIYFQGNSAPDKSGLPSDRFSAERTGGSVSTLTIQRTQQEDSAVYLCASSEGAWEAFFGQGTRLTVV.